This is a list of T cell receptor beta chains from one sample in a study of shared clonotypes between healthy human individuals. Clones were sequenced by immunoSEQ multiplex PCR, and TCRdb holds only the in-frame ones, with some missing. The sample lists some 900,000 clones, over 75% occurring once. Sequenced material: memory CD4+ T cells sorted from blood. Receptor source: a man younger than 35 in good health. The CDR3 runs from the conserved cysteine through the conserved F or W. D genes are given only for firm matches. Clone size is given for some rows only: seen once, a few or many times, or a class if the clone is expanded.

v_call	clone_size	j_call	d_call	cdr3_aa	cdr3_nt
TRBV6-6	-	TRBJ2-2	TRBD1	CASSLGTANTGELFF	TGTGCCAGCAGCCTCGGGACAGCGAACACCGGGGAGCTGTTTTTT
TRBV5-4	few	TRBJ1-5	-	CASSFGTNQPQHF	TGTGCCAGCAGCTTTGGGACAAATCAGCCCCAGCATTTT
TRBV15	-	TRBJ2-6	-	CATRTDGANVLTF	TGTGCCACCAGAACGGATGGGGCCAACGTCCTGACTTTC
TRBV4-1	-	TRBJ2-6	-	CASSPTIFSGANVLTF	TGCGCCAGCAGCCCAACTATTTTCTCTGGGGCCAACGTCCTGACTTTC
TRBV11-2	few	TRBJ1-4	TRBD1	CASSLKTGAPEKLFF	TGTGCCAGCAGCCTTAAGACAGGGGCCCCTGAAAAACTGTTTTTT
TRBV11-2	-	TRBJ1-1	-	CASSLGAYTEAFF	TGTGCCAGCAGCTTGGGGGCATACACTGAAGCTTTCTTT
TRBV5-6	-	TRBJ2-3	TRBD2	CASSNGLAGKVDTQYF	TGTGCCAGCAGCAATGGACTAGCGGGGAAAGTAGATACGCAGTATTTT
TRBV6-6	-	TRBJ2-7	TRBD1	CASSLILQGAKNEQYF	TGTGCCAGCAGCCTTATTTTACAGGGGGCGAAAAACGAGCAGTACTTC
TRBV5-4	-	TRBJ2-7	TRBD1	CASSIGTDHYEQYF	TGTGCCAGCAGTATCGGGACAGACCATTACGAGCAGTACTTC
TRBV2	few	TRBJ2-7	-	CASSTGNREQYF	TGTGCCAGCAGCACTGGGAATCGGGAGCAGTACTTC
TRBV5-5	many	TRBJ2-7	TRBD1	CASSLRRDREYEQYF	TGTGCCAGCAGCTTGCGGCGGGACAGGGAGTACGAGCAGTACTTC
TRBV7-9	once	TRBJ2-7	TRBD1	CASSLGGQDNEQYF	TGTGCCAGCAGCTTAGGGGGACAGGACAACGAGCAGTACTTC
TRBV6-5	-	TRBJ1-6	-	CASRPRQNSPLHF	TGTGCCAGCAGGCCCCGACAGAATTCACCCCTCCACTTT
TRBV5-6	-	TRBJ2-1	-	CASSLAGHSSYNEQFF	TGTGCCAGCAGCTTGGCCGGCCATAGCTCCTACAATGAGCAGTTCTTC
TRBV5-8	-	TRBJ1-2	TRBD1	CASSYAGQGFGYTF	TGTGCCAGCAGCTACGCGGGACAGGGGTTTGGCTACACCTTC
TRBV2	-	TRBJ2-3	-	CASRVRKAKSSTDTQYF	TGTGCCAGCAGGGTCAGAAAGGCCAAATCAAGCACAGATACGCAGTATTTT
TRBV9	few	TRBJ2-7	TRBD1	CASSVAWGTGDFEQYF	TGTGCCAGCAGCGTAGCTTGGGGGACAGGGGACTTCGAGCAGTACTTC
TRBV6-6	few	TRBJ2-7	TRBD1	CASTGQATSYEQYF	TGTGCCAGCACCGGACAGGCAACGTCTTACGAGCAGTACTTC
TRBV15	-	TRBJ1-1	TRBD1	CATSRDRVGTEAFF	TGTGCCACCAGCAGGGACAGGGTAGGCACTGAAGCTTTCTTT
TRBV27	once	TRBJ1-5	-	CASKGPADLLGQPQHF	TGTGCCAGCAAAGGCCCTGCAGACTTACTTGGGCAGCCCCAGCATTTT
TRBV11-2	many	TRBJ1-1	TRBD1	CASSPQGSGTEAFF	TGTGCCAGCAGCCCACAGGGGTCGGGTACTGAAGCTTTCTTT
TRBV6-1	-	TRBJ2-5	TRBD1	CAIKTGLETQYF	TGTGCCATCAAGACAGGGTTGGAGACCCAGTACTTC
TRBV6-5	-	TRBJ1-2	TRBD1	CASSYGDRWYGYTF	TGTGCCAGCAGTTACGGGGACAGGTGGTATGGCTACACCTTC
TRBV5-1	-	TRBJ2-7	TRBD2	CASSFSGGEYYEQYF	TGCGCCAGCAGCTTTTCGGGGGGAGAATACTACGAGCAGTACTTC
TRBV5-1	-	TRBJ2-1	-	CASSMGRYGDEQFF	TGCGCCAGCAGCATGGGGAGGTACGGCGATGAGCAGTTCTTC
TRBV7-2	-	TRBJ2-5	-	CASSLAGRAQETQYF	TGTGCCAGCAGCTTAGCCGGGAGAGCCCAAGAGACCCAGTACTTC
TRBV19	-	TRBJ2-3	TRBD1	CASRSAGQGIDTQYF	TGTGCCAGTAGATCGGCGGGACAGGGTATAGATACGCAGTATTTT
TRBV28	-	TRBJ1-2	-	CASTWGSHYGYTF	TGTGCCAGCACCTGGGGTTCCCACTATGGCTACACCTTC
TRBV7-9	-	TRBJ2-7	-	CASSLEQTGWQYF	TGTGCCAGCAGCTTAGAGCAGACGGGTTGGCAGTACTTC
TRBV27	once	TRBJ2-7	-	CASSLTTGSYEQYF	TGTGCCAGCAGTCTCACGACAGGTAGCTACGAGCAGTACTTC
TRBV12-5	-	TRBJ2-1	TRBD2	CASGPGLAYNEQFF	TGTGCTAGTGGCCCGGGACTAGCTTACAATGAGCAGTTCTTC
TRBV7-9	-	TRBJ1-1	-	CAGSSGGEAFF	TGTGCCGGATCCTCGGGGGGTGAAGCTTTCTTT